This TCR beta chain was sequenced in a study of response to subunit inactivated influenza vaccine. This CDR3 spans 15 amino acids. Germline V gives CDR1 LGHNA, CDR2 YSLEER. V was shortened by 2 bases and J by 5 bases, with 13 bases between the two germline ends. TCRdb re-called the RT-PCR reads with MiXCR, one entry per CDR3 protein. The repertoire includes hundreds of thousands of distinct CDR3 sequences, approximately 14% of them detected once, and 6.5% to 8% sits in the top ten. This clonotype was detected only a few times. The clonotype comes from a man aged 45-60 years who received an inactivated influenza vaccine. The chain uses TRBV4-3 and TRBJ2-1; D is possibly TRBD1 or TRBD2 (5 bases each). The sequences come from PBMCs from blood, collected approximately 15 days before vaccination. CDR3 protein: CASSQWSGRDNEQFF. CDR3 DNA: TGCGCCAGCAGCCAATGGTCGGGGCGGGACAATGAGCAGTTCTTC.